This TCR beta chain is drawn from a study of T cell repertoires in cytomegalovirus infection. In the study overall: Through public TCR beta signatures, both CMV infection and matching HLA type were indicated. General study results and limits: There were carriers of CMV plus the relevant HLA, and cumulative public TCR beta family frequency identified them.

Germline lookup yields CDR1 MDHEN and CDR2 SYDVKM. Trimming pared 8 bases from V and 2 bases from J, leaving 7 bases between. This CDR3 has 12 residues. In TCRdb, the reads were re-called with MiXCR into one record per CDR3 protein. The sample consists of roughly 500,000 distinct CDR3 sequences, 30% to 40% of them appearing once. With regard to this clonotype: Its target is unknown.

V and J are TRBV28 and TRBJ1-5; D gene uncertain. This receptor was identified in a human donor in good health (CMV status not recorded). Some clones in this sample may be carry-over from other donors' samples. Sequences were derived from cultured PBMCs, sampled from culture after CMV antigen stimulation. CDR3 sequence reads: CASQEGNQPQHF. DNA of the CDR3: TGTGCCAGCCAGGAGGGCAATCAGCCCCAGCATTTT.